Listed below are T cell receptor beta chains from one sample, sequenced in a study of cytomegalovirus exposure and HLA in healthy donors. The repertoire was sequenced with immunoSEQ multiplex PCR; TCRdb's copy has only in-frame clones and lacks some. The profile covers a few hundred thousand clones, with about 90% appearing a single time and roughly 1% taken by the ten largest. Sequenced sample: PBMCs. The receptors derive from a woman under 30 in good health and CMV-seronegative. The CDR3 runs from the conserved cysteine through the conserved F or W. Fields, in order: V gene, J gene, clone size, CDR3 protein. Clone size is stated in some rows and not others, as once, few, many or a class when expanded.

TRBV11-2	TRBJ2-1	.	CASSIRGGTNSYNEQFF
TRBV19	TRBJ1-1	.	CASSPGDRGQGEAFF
TRBV18	TRBJ1-4	.	CASSRTSTGGLEKLFF
TRBV5-4	TRBJ2-2	.	CASSLGSGMRLGELFF
TRBV6-1	TRBJ2-7	.	CASSEWAGETYEQYF
TRBV2	TRBJ2-1	.	CASSGFGGSSYNEQFF
TRBV15	TRBJ1-5	.	CATSRGTLRDRGRPYSNQPQHF
TRBV5-1	TRBJ2-1	.	CASSLIAGDYNEQFF
TRBV5-4	TRBJ2-1	.	CASSSIMSGSYNEQFF
TRBV30	TRBJ2-5	once	CAWSQNHAGYQETQYF
TRBV5-5	TRBJ1-1	.	CASRQDMTNTEAFF
TRBV28	TRBJ1-1	.	CASSLPRQLNTEAFF
TRBV10-3	TRBJ2-7	.	CAISETSGTPSEQYF
TRBV7-9	TRBJ1-1	.	CASSSTGVDTEAFF
TRBV27	TRBJ1-2	once	CASSLLGAGGGYGYTF
TRBV27	TRBJ1-5	.	CASSFYSNQPQHF
TRBV5-1	TRBJ1-5	.	CASSPGQGAQPQHF
TRBV5-4	TRBJ1-1	.	CASSWGVTGGTEAFF
TRBV28	TRBJ2-3	.	CASSLGTSGMRSGTDTQYF
TRBV29-1	TRBJ1-1	few	CSVGQGYEAFF
TRBV5-4	TRBJ2-2	.	CASNLRANTGELFF
TRBV30	TRBJ1-3	.	CAWSNGDSGNTIYF
TRBV6-5	TRBJ1-1	.	CASSLGQGVWTEAFF
TRBV5-6	TRBJ1-1	.	CASSWQGGYTEAFF
TRBV27	TRBJ2-7	.	CASSSAAGRTGYEQYF
TRBV4-1	TRBJ2-3	.	CASSQVGGAARDTQYF
TRBV28	TRBJ2-7	.	CASRTGGAAGGYEQYF
TRBV12-5	TRBJ2-6	.	CASGQPSDRGFPTGANVLTF
TRBV29-1	TRBJ1-2	few	CSVAGSYGYTF
TRBV10-1	TRBJ1-1	once	CASSDPRQAPSSAFF